Detailed here is one TCR beta chain. This CDR3 has 13 residues. Deletions cut 3 bases from V and 2 bases from J, with 10 bases between. Germline assignment: CDR1 GTSNPN and CDR2 SVGIG (reference sequence). In the study's own analysis: The assay estimated nucleated cells by amplifying reference gene primers. Some clones are missing from TCRdb's copy, which holds only in-frame ones; the method was immunoSEQ multiplex PCR. That table gives V, J and clone size, and the DNA gave D and trimming. The data show 110,000 or so clones, approximately 84% seen once. This sample was taken from a study of blood T cell repertoires in COVID-19. Study-level background: T cells, B-cell-depleted T cells, or PBMCs provided the cDNA or gDNA that served as material.

The J gene is TRBJ1-1, the V gene TRBV30; D call uncertain. The clonotype originates from a man aged 40-55 years with acute or convalescent COVID-19. The specimen was peripheral blood. CDR3 DNA sequence: TGTGCCTGGAGCCCTAGGTCCAACACTGAAGCTTTCTTT. Protein sequence: CAWSPRSNTEAFF.